These 18 T cell receptor beta chains were all obtained from the same sample, sequenced in a study of blood T cells in healthy people across ages. Combining a sample-barcoded 5' primer with a J-beta primer mix, a second PCR ran for roughly 7 to 12 cycles. TCRdb fed the 5' RACE reads into MiXCR, producing one record per CDR3 protein. Of over 1,500,000 distinct CDR3 sequences detected, about two fifths appear once; the ten largest clones hold approximately 22%. Sample: blood. These receptors were obtained from a human donor in good health.

In its sample, this clonotype was seen a few times. The rearrangement joins TRBV7-8 to TRBJ2-3; D uncertain. Per the germline V gene, CDR1 is SGHVS and CDR2 is FQNEAQ. Trimming pared 1 base from V and 4 bases from J, leaving 12 bases between. The CDR3 runs 15 residues. The CDR3 is CASSLDSPGADTQYF. The CDR3 coding sequence is TGTGCCAGCAGCTTAGATAGCCCAGGCGCAGATACGCAGTATTTT.

This clonotype was counted a few times. The gene calls are TRBV6-5 and TRBJ1-4; 7 nucleotides line up with TRBD1. The V gene end was trimmed by 0 bases and the J gene end by 7 bases; junction bases not matched to a gene: 5. Germline V gives CDR1 MNHEY, CDR2 SVGAGI. The CDR3 sequence is 15 residues long. The CDR3 here is CASSYSGRGSEKLFF. DNA for the CDR3: TGTGCCAGCAGTTACTCGGGCAGGGGGAGTGAAAAACTGTTTTTT.

This clonotype has more than one count but fewer than ten. The V call is TRBV7-3, the J call TRBJ1-1; the match to TRBD1 covers 7 bases. After removal of 0 bases from V and 4 bases from J, the junction contained 5 bases not matched to a gene. The germline gives CDR1 SGHTA, CDR2 FQGTGA. The CDR3 is 15 amino acids. CDR3 region: CASSLTRRGLTEAFF. DNA for the CDR3: TGTGCCAGCAGCTTAACGAGGAGGGGGCTCACTGAAGCTTTCTTT. The complete variable domain, with remaining parts taken from reference TRBV7-3 and TRBJ1-1, reads GAGVSQTPSNKVTEKGKYVELRCDPISGHTALYWYRQSLGQGPEFLIYFQGTGAADDSGLPNDRFFAVRPEGSVSTLKIQRTERGDSAVYLCASSLTRRGLTEAFFGQGTRLTVV.

This clonotype has more than one count but fewer than ten. The V and J genes are TRBV29-1 and TRBJ1-5, with TRBD1 identical over 9 bases. Germline loops: CDR1 SQVTM, CDR2 ANQGSEA. The CDR3 has 15 amino acids. Germline trimming cut 6 bases from V and 3 bases from J; bases unmatched to any gene: 9. The CDR3 nucleotides read TGCAGCGTCTCACAGGGGGCGAACCCCAATCAGCCCCAGCATTTT. This translates into CSVSQGANPNQPQHF.

This clonotype has ten or more counts. The genes are TRBV15 and TRBJ2-3, with 10 positions matching TRBD1. Germline assignment: CDR1 LNHNV and CDR2 YYDKDF (reference sequence). The CDR3 contains 15 residues. V trimming: 3 bases; J trimming: 3 bases; junction bases outside the gene matches: 3. The CDR3 sequence: CATSSTGQGTDTQYF. The DNA for the CDR3 is TGTGCCACCAGCAGTACGGGACAGGGGACAGATACGCAGTATTTT.

The CDR3 nucleotides are TGCGCCAGCCGAGCTACAGGGGAATTAAGCATTCAGTACTTC. Encoded protein: CASRATGELSIQYF. V gene TRBV4-1 combines with J gene TRBJ2-4; 7 bases align to TRBD1. J gave up 9 bases and V 8 bases, and 13 bases lay outside the gene matches. Germline V gene lookup returns CDR1 MGHRA and CDR2 YSYEKL. This CDR3 is built from 14 residues.

This clonotype was counted between two and nine times. This chain joins TRBV7-2 and TRBJ2-5; 7 positions match TRBD2. Germline assignment: CDR1 SGHTA and CDR2 FQGNSA. Trimming took 5 bases from V and 5 from J; bases not matched to a gene: 5. The CDR3 has 13 amino acids. Here the CDR3 reads CASSISGLETQYF. CDR3 coding DNA: TGTGCCAGCAGCATTAGCGGGTTGGAGACCCAGTACTTC.

The rearrangement uses TRBV29-1 and TRBJ2-3; tentatively, D is TRBD1 (6 bases). Per germline, CDR1 SQVTM and CDR2 ANQGSEA. CDR3 length: 14 residues. Trimming shortened V by 7 bases and J by 0 bases, and 14 bases separated the two germline ends. Written as DNA, the CDR3 is TGCAGCGGAAGGACAGCGACTAGCACAGATACGCAGTATTTT. Residues: CSGRTATSTDTQYF.

The chain has TRBV19 and TRBJ2-4, with TRBD1 matching 9 bases. J lost 1 base, V lost 7 bases, and 8 bases had no gene match. Germline lookup yields CDR1 LNHDA and CDR2 SQIVND (reference sequence). The length of the CDR3 is 16 residues. The CDR3 spells CASKRTGATAKNIQYF. The DNA of the CDR3 is TGTGCCAGTAAGAGGACAGGGGCGACGGCCAAAAACATTCAGTACTTC.

This clonotype was counted between two and nine times. The rearrangement uses TRBV2 and TRBJ2-1, with 8 bases identical to TRBD1. J was trimmed by 3 bases and V by 6 bases; bases with no gene match: 4. The CDR3 sequence is 14 residues long. In germline, CDR1 is SNHLY, CDR2 FYNNEI. The CDR3 spells CASRRTGNYNEQFF. The CDR3 coding sequence is TGTGCCAGCAGGAGGACAGGGAACTACAATGAGCAGTTCTTC.

This rearrangement joins TRBV7-8 to TRBJ2-7; 7 bases are shared with TRBD2. The junction had 5 bases not matched to a gene; V was cut back by 2 bases and J by 4 bases. The CDR3 has 14 residues. Germline V gene data show CDR1 as SGHVS and CDR2 as FQNEAQ. For the CDR3, the DNA is TGTGCCAGCAGCTTATTCGGGGGGAGGTACGAGCAGTACTTC. The encoded protein is CASSLFGGRYEQYF.

In its sample, this clonotype was seen a few times. This sequence joins TRBV6-5 and TRBJ2-7; 7 bases align to TRBD1. The CDR3 runs to 16 residues. Germline CDR1 MNHEY, CDR2 SVGAGI. V lost 0 bases, J lost 4 bases, and 9 bases stayed unmatched. This CDR3 is CASSYSQTGQPYEQYF. The CDR3 bases are TGTGCCAGCAGTTACTCCCAGACGGGACAGCCGTACGAGCAGTACTTC.

The V gene is TRBV28, the J gene TRBJ2-7; 8 bases are shared with TRBD1. The trim removed 3 bases at V and 1 base at J, leaving 8 bases unmatched. Per the germline V gene, CDR1 is MDHEN and CDR2 is SYDVKM. The CDR3 contains 16 residues. The CDR3 here is CASSFYPGTGSYEQYF. DNA for the CDR3: TGTGCCAGCAGTTTCTATCCCGGGACAGGTTCCTACGAGCAGTACTTC.

V usage is TRBV18 and J usage is TRBJ2-3; D assignment may be TRBD1 or TRBD2 (5 bases each). Germline V gene sequence: CDR1 KGHSH, CDR2 LQKENI. The germline V and J ends were trimmed by 6 bases and 8 bases, with 21 bases remaining between them. The CDR3 is made up of 15 amino acids. The DNA of the CDR3 is TGTGCCAGCTCGCCGGGGACGGCCAGCGTTGGTACGCAGTATTTT. Protein: CASSPGTASVGTQYF.

This clonotype has a handful of counts. CDR3 sequence (DNA): TGTGCCATCAGCGCCGGGACACAAAACTATGGCTACACCTTC. Encoded protein: CAISAGTQNYGYTF. The chain recombines TRBV10-3 with TRBJ1-2; TRBD1 might be the D (6 bases). Trimming removed 6 bases at V and 2 bases at J, with 13 bases between. The germline V gene has CDR1 ENHRY and CDR2 SYGVKD. CDR3 length: 14 residues.

The V call is TRBV18, the J call TRBJ2-7; D is ambiguous. The end of the DNA is better explained by TRBJ2-5, so the J call may be wrong. Germline V gives CDR1 KGHSH, CDR2 LQKENI. The CDR3 contains 13 residues. The CDR3 DNA follows: TGTGCCAGCCCGGCAGAGAGCCAAGAGACCCAGTACTTC. Translated, it gives CASPAESQETQYF.

This clonotype was counted a few times. The J gene is TRBJ1-1, the V gene TRBV6-1; D call uncertain. V was pared by 5 bases and J by 4 bases, with 14 bases between. Germline-derived CDR1 and CDR2 are MNHNS and SASEGT. The CDR3 is 14 residues long. This CDR3 is CASSSRARATEAFF. DNA of the CDR3: TGTGCCAGCAGTAGCCGGGCAAGGGCCACTGAAGCTTTCTTT.

The chain joins TRBV11-1 to TRBJ2-7; the match to TRBD1 covers 9 bases. The CDR3 contains 15 residues. V trimming: 6 bases; J trimming: 4 bases; junction bases outside the gene matches: 10. Germline V lookup: CDR1 SGHAT, CDR2 FQDESV (reference sequence). CDR3 nucleotides: TGTGCCAGCAGAGCTTACACGGGACAGGGTTACGAGCAGTACTTC. Encoded protein: CASRAYTGQGYEQYF.